This passage covers 26 T cell receptor beta chains from one sample sequenced in a study of cytomegalovirus exposure and HLA in healthy donors. The PCR used 60 Vbeta and 13 Jbeta primers. The assay was immunoSEQ multiplex PCR, and TCRdb's table has in-frame clones only and misses some. This table holds approximately 170,000 clones, roughly 80% found once. Sequencing was carried out using PBMCs. Receptors originate from a male donor in good health and CMV-seronegative.

The V call is TRBV2, the J call TRBJ2-3, with D possibly being TRBD2 (6 bases). The germline gives CDR1 SNHLY, CDR2 FYNNEI. The CDR3 totals 14 residues. Trimming left V 1 base short and J 4 bases short, with 9 bases between. Here the CDR3 DNA reads TGTGCCAGCAGTGAAGGACTAGGAGCAGATACGCAGTATTTT. It encodes CASSEGLGADTQYF.

This sequence joins TRBV4-1 and TRBJ2-7, with D perhaps TRBD1 (6 bases). Germline V CDR1 and CDR2: MGHRA, YSYEKL. CDR3 length: 17 amino acids. The germline V and J ends were trimmed by 2 bases and 0 bases, with 17 bases remaining between them. The CDR3 spells CASSQSGTPASSYEQYF. DNA for the CDR3: TGCGCCAGCAGCCAATCCGGGACACCCGCCTCCTCCTACGAGCAGTACTTC.

The genes are TRBV7-7 and TRBJ2-2, with 9 nucleotides matching TRBD2. Trimming removed 9 bases from V and 5 bases from J; junction bases left unmatched: 7. The CDR3 consists of 14 residues. Per the germline V gene, CDR1 is SSHAT and CDR2 is FNYEAQ (reference sequence). Written as DNA, the CDR3 is TGTGCCAGTCGACTAGCGGAGGGAACCGGGGAGCTGTTTTTT. Translation gives CASRLAEGTGELFF.

The chain couples TRBV5-1 to TRBJ1-4; a possible D gene is TRBD1 (5 bases). The CDR3 sequence is 14 residues long. Trimming removed 0 bases from V and 6 bases from J, with 9 bases in between. CDR1 and CDR2 (germline): SGHRS, YFSETQ. The CDR3 DNA follows: TGCGCCAGCAGCTTGGCAGGGATGGATGAAAAACTGTTTTTT. It codes for CASSLAGMDEKLFF.

This sequence joins TRBV19 and TRBJ2-5; maybe TRBD1 (6 bases). Trimming stripped 3 bases from V and 2 bases from J, with 10 bases between. Germline CDR1 LNHDA, CDR2 SQIVND (reference sequence). This CDR3 region has 14 residues. The CDR3 region is CASSIMDRQETQYF. The DNA of the CDR3 is TGTGCCAGTAGTATTATGGACAGACAAGAGACCCAGTACTTC.

V is TRBV7-2 and J is TRBJ2-1; 7 nucleotides align to TRBD2. This CDR3 has 13 amino acids. The germline gives CDR1 SGHTA, CDR2 FQGNSA. With V trimmed by 9 bases and J by 7 bases, 9 bases remained unmatched. In DNA, the CDR3 is TGTGCCAGTGGGGGGGGAGCGGGGAATGAGCAGTTCTTC. It yields the protein CASGGGAGNEQFF.

The chain is built from TRBV4-3 and TRBJ2-7, with 10 nucleotides matching TRBD2. Germline V gene data show CDR1 as LGHNA and CDR2 as YSLEER. The CDR3 spans 18 residues. Trimming took 6 bases from V and 0 from J; bases not matched to a gene: 14. CDR3 nucleotide sequence: TGCGCCAGCAGTGTATCCGTATCTAGCGGGGGATTCTCCTACGAGCAGTACTTC. Translated: CASSVSVSSGGFSYEQYF.

This clone was found many times. The V gene is TRBV5-4, the J gene TRBJ2-1, with TRBD1 matching 7 bases. The length of the CDR3 is 15 residues. Germline lookup yields CDR1 SGHNT and CDR2 YYREEE (reference sequence). Unmatched junction bases numbered 10, after V lost 5 bases and J lost 5 bases. The CDR3 sequence is CASSHTGVGNNEQFF. CDR3 in DNA: TGTGCCAGCAGTCATACAGGGGTGGGGAACAATGAGCAGTTCTTC. The entire variable domain, with the rest obtained from reference TRBV5-4 and TRBJ2-1, is as follows: ETGVTQSPTHLIKTRGQQVTLRCSSQSGHNTVSWYQQALGQGPQFIFQYYREEENGRGNFPPRFSGLQFPNYSSELNVNALELDDSALYLCASSHTGVGNNEQFFGPGTRLTVL.

The V and J genes are TRBV7-8 and TRBJ1-5; TRBD1 is a possible D gene (6 bases). The germline gives CDR1 SGHVS, CDR2 FQNEAQ. CDR3 length: 17 residues. V lost 5 bases to trimming and J lost 4 bases, with 21 bases between them. CDR3 bases: TGTGCCAGCAGCAACCCGGGACAAGGAGATTTGAATCAGCCCCAGCATTTT. This codes for CASSNPGQGDLNQPQHF.

The V and J genes are TRBV7-2 and TRBJ2-2; D call uncertain. Trimming removed 5 bases at V and 1 base at J, with 8 bases between. Germline CDR1 and CDR2: SGHTA and FQGNSA. This CDR3 is built from 14 residues. This CDR3 reads CASSQARNTGELFF. The CDR3 bases are TGTGCCAGCAGCCAAGCGCGGAACACCGGGGAGCTGTTTTTT. Drawing the rest from reference TRBV7-2 and TRBJ2-2, the complete variable domain is GAGVSQSPSNKVTEKGKDVELRCDPISGHTALYWYRQSLGQGLEFLIYFQGNSAPDKSGLPSDRFSAERTGGSVSTLTIQRTQQEDSAVYLCASSQARNTGELFFGEGSRLTVL.

The CDR3 here is CASSKVTGTYEQYF. The CDR3 DNA reads TGTGCCAGTAGTAAAGTAACAGGGACCTACGAGCAGTACTTC. The rearrangement joins TRBV19 to TRBJ2-7, with D possibly TRBD1 on 6 matching bases. The V gene's germline CDR1 is LNHDA and CDR2 SQIVND (reference sequence). The CDR3 loop spans 14 amino acids. Trimming left V 4 bases short and J 2 bases short, with 12 bases between.

This clone was observed a handful of times. V gene TRBV9 combines with J gene TRBJ1-1; D is unclear. The CDR3 is 13 amino acids. V was trimmed by 0 bases and J by 4 bases, leaving 7 bases between them. The V gene's germline CDR1 is SGDLS and CDR2 YYNGEE. CDR3 sequence reads: CASSVGGSTEAFF. The DNA of the CDR3 is TGTGCCAGCAGCGTAGGTGGGAGCACTGAAGCTTTCTTT.

J is TRBJ1-5 and V is TRBV10-3; TRBD1 matches 8 bases. This CDR3 has 15 amino acids. The germline gives CDR1 ENHRY, CDR2 SYGVKD. J lost 4 bases, V lost 6 bases, and 8 bases had no gene match. The CDR3 DNA follows: TGTGCCATCAGCCCCTCGACAGGGGCTAATCAGCCCCAGCATTTT. This codes for CAISPSTGANQPQHF.

The chain joins TRBV6-4 to TRBJ1-1; 10 bases line up with TRBD1. Germline V gene sequence: CDR1 MRHNA, CDR2 SNTAGT. The CDR3 consists of 14 residues. V lost 6 bases and J lost 3; bases outside the gene matches: 4. Here the CDR3 DNA reads TGTGCCAGCAGCAAGGACAGGGGGGACACTGAAGCTTTCTTT. Encoded protein: CASSKDRGDTEAFF.

The chain recombines TRBV9 with TRBJ2-7; D perhaps matches TRBD1 (6 bases). The CDR3 runs to 15 residues. Trimming pared 4 bases from V and 2 bases from J, leaving 16 bases between. CDR1 and CDR2 (germline): SGDLS, YYNGEE. The CDR3, as DNA: TGTGCCAGCAGCCCATCAGACAGGATCACCTACGAGCAGTACTTC. It specifies CASSPSDRITYEQYF.

This clone was detected once. This rearrangement joins TRBV5-4 to TRBJ2-5; weak D call: TRBD1 (6 bases). With 2 bases removed from V and 4 bases from J, the gap between germline ends came to 9 bases. Germline V gene lookup returns CDR1 SGHNT and CDR2 YYREEE (reference sequence). CDR3 length: 13 residues. The CDR3, as DNA: TGTGCCAGCAGCTTCCGCAGGGGAGAGACCCAGTACTTC. This gives the protein CASSFRRGETQYF.

V gene TRBV4-3 combines with J gene TRBJ1-1; D gene ambiguous. Germline V lookup: CDR1 LGHNA, CDR2 YSLEER. Trimming took 0 bases from V and 4 from J, leaving 6 bases between them. The CDR3 contains 13 residues. CDR3 sequence: CASSQDLPTEAFF. The CDR3 region has the DNA TGCGCCAGCAGCCAAGATCTTCCCACTGAAGCTTTCTTT.

The J gene is TRBJ2-1, the V gene TRBV15; D perhaps matches TRBD2 (5 bases). There are 16 residues in the CDR3. Trimming left V 6 bases short and J 0 bases short, with 15 bases between. Germline V gives CDR1 LNHNV, CDR2 YYDKDF (reference sequence). Written as DNA, the CDR3 is TGTGCCACCAGTTCCCCAGGAGGAAGCTCCTACAATGAGCAGTTCTTC. This encodes CATSSPGGSSYNEQFF.

The chain couples TRBV5-1 to TRBJ2-7, with a possible D match to TRBD1 (5 bases). The CDR3 has 15 residues. The germline V gene encodes CDR1 SGHRS and CDR2 YFSETQ. Trimming removed 7 bases from V and 5 bases from J, with 22 bases in between. The DNA of the CDR3 is TGCGCCAGCCGTACTGAAACACAGGAGTACCACGAGCAGTACTTC. Amino acid sequence: CASRTETQEYHEQYF.

V is TRBV29-1 and J is TRBJ1-1; tentatively, D is TRBD1 (5 bases). CDR3 length: 11 residues. Trimming shortened V by 7 bases and J by 5 bases, and 11 bases separated the two germline ends. Germline CDR1 and CDR2: SQVTM and ANQGSEA. The DNA for the CDR3 is TGCAGCGACTACGGGGGAACTGAAGCTTTCTTT. Its translation is CSDYGGTEAFF.

The rearrangement links TRBV4-3 to TRBJ1-2; D perhaps matches TRBD1 (6 bases). CDR3 size: 13 residues. Looked up from germline, CDR1 is LGHNA and CDR2 is YSLEER. Trimming took 0 bases from V and 8 from J, leaving 10 bases between them. The CDR3 reads CASSQEPGGGYTF. Written as DNA, the CDR3 is TGCGCCAGCAGCCAAGAACCGGGGGGCGGCTACACCTTC.

This chain links TRBV4-1 with TRBJ2-1, with TRBD2 identical over 8 bases. V trimming: 0 bases; J trimming: 6 bases; junction bases outside the gene matches: 1. Germline-derived CDR1 and CDR2 are MGHRA and YSYEKL. This CDR3 has 14 amino acids. In DNA, the CDR3 is TGCGCCAGCAGCCAAGAACTAGCGGTCAATGAGCAGTTCTTC. This sequence encodes CASSQELAVNEQFF.

This sequence joins TRBV29-1 and TRBJ2-4; 8 nucleotides line up with TRBD1. The V gene end was trimmed by 6 bases and the J gene end by 6 bases; junction bases not matched to a gene: 7. The germline V gene encodes CDR1 SQVTM and CDR2 ANQGSEA. This CDR3 is 13 amino acids long. This CDR3 reads CSVWGQARNIQYF. For the CDR3, the DNA is TGCAGCGTATGGGGACAGGCCCGAAACATTCAGTACTTC.

V usage is TRBV29-1 and J usage is TRBJ2-7; 9 bases fit TRBD2. Germline CDR1 and CDR2: SQVTM and ANQGSEA. J gave up 6 bases and V 6 bases, and 6 bases lay outside the gene matches. The CDR3 length is 12 residues. CDR3 bases: TGCAGCGTGGTGGGACTAGCTGGCGAGCAGTACTTC. This encodes CSVVGLAGEQYF.

The V and J genes are TRBV6-1 and TRBJ2-5; TRBD2 is a possible D gene (6 bases). From germline, CDR1 is MNHNS and CDR2 SASEGT. The CDR3 consists of 14 residues. V lost 7 bases to trimming and J lost 7 bases, with 19 bases between them. CDR3 sequence (DNA): TGTGCCAGCAATGGGGACGGCGGGGTTGGGACCCAGTACTTC. Protein sequence: CASNGDGGVGTQYF.

The rearrangement joins TRBV30 to TRBJ2-7, with TRBD1 matching 7 bases. CDR3 size: 12 residues. Looked up from germline, CDR1 is GTSNPN and CDR2 is SVGIG (reference sequence). The J segment lost 6 bases and the V segment lost 3 bases, leaving 5 bases of the junction unmatched. As DNA, the CDR3 is TGTGCCTGGAGACTGACAGGGTTCGAGCAGTACTTC. Translation gives CAWRLTGFEQYF.